This TCR beta chain originates from a study of response to subunit inactivated influenza vaccine. MiXCR was run by TCRdb on the RT-PCR reads, yielding one entry per CDR3 protein. The table lists some 800,000 distinct CDR3 sequences, 21% of them singletons. Regarding the study as a whole: The study's authors posited that every seasonal influenza vaccination enlists few new T cells.

This clonotype was picked up many times. Its antigen is unidentified. The CDR3 sequence is 14 residues long. The V gene's germline CDR1 is MNHNS and CDR2 SASEGT. With V trimmed by 5 bases and J by 6 bases, 6 bases remained unmatched. The chain carries TRBV6-1 and TRBJ2-3; 9 positions match TRBD1. Specimen: PBMCs from blood, collected about 5 days after vaccination. The origin of this receptor is a man between 50 and 59 years old who received an inactivated influenza vaccine. The CDR3 here is CASSRAGTGDTQYF. The CDR3 region has the DNA TGTGCCAGCAGTCGGGCCGGGACAGGGGATACGCAGTATTTT.